The 14 T cell receptor beta chains below all came from one sample that was sequenced in a study of neurological immune-mediated disorders (dated by TCRdb to the late 2010s). The method was 5' RACE. Sequencing was performed on an Illumina HiSeq 2500. TCRdb reran the public reads through fastp at Q25 and MiXCR, keeping productive beta chains. Rows are combined by CDR3 protein, so each entry shows the most common genes and DNA. The sample contains tens of thousands of distinct CDR3 sequences, about 4% of them found a single time. The ten largest make up approximately 1.2% of the sample. Sequenced input: PBMCs. The receptor source for this set is a young man with multiple sclerosis.

This clonotype was recorded many times. The chain couples TRBV20-1 to TRBJ1-2, with no clear D. V lost 0 bases to trimming and J lost 5 bases, with 16 bases between them. The CDR3 runs to 15 residues. CDR1 is DFQATT and CDR2 is SNEGSKA in the germline V gene (reference sequence). The CDR3, as DNA: TGCAGTGCTAGAGATTTTGCGGCAGCGCCTTATGGCTACACCTTC. Translating it yields CSARDFAAAPYGYTF.

As to this clonotype: At one end, the junction sequence differs from germline, possibly due to a read error. The chain links TRBV7-2 to TRBJ1-3; TRBD1 is a possible D gene (6 bases). Germline V CDR1 and CDR2: SGHTA, FQGNSA. The CDR3 length is 16 residues. The CDR3 sequence: CSSSLTGGLIGNTIYF. The CDR3 DNA follows: TGTTCCAGCAGCTTAACGGGGGGCTTAATTGGAAACACCATATATTTT.

This clonotype was detected many times. The V gene is TRBV15, the J gene TRBJ2-4, with D possibly being TRBD2 (6 bases). The CDR3 contains 13 residues. Germline loops: CDR1 LNHNV, CDR2 YYDKDF (reference sequence). V lost 11 bases and J 1 base, leaving 12 bases between the germline ends. The CDR3 DNA is TGTGCCTCGGCTGGGGGGGCCAAAAACATTCAGTACTTC. Residues: CASAGGAKNIQYF. The full variable domain, its missing parts supplied by reference TRBV15 and TRBJ2-4, is DAMVIQNPRYQVTQFGKPVTLSCSQTLNHNVMYWYQQKSSQAPKLLFHYYDKDFNNEADTPDNFQSRRPNTSFCFLDIRSPGLGDTAMYLCASAGGAKNIQYFGAGTRLSVL.

This clonotype was recorded at least ten times. The genes are TRBV5-1 and TRBJ2-1; 13 bases are a match to TRBD2. In germline, CDR1 is SGHRS, CDR2 YFSETQ. The CDR3 runs 16 residues. The trim removed 4 bases at V and 4 bases at J, leaving 5 bases unmatched. The CDR3 loop reads CASSLGTSGVYNEQFF. The CDR3, as DNA: TGCGCCAGCAGCCTAGGGACTAGCGGGGTTTACAATGAGCAGTTCTTC.

The sample holds a few counts of this clonotype. CDR3 loop: CASSPSMKPYEQYF. CDR3 coding DNA: TGTGCCAGCAGCCCCAGTATGAAGCCCTACGAGCAGTACTTC. The chain is built from TRBV6-2 or TRBV6-3 and TRBJ2-7; no definite D call. Germline V lookup: CDR1 MNHEY, CDR2 SVGEGT. The CDR3 has 14 amino acids. Trimming removed 6 bases from V and 2 bases from J, with 14 bases in between.

The table lists this clonotype with many counts. The chain is built from TRBV7-9 and TRBJ1-5; maybe TRBD1 (5 bases). The V end lost 4 bases, the J end lost 6 bases, and 16 bases lay between the germline ends. This CDR3 comprises 15 residues. Germline values: CDR1 SEHNR, CDR2 FQNEAQ (reference sequence). Written as DNA, the CDR3 is TGTGCCAGCAGCTCTTCAGGGCGAAGGGGTCAGCCCCAGCATTTT. Residues: CASSSSGRRGQPQHF. Full variable domain (missing parts from reference TRBV7-9 and TRBJ1-5): DTGVSQNPRHKITKRGQNVTFRCDPISEHNRLYWYRQTLGQGPEFLTYFQNEAQLEKSRLLSDRFSAERPKGSFSTLEIQRTEQGDSAMYLCASSSSGRRGQPQHFGDGTRLSIL.

Ten or more counts support this clonotype. This chain uses TRBV6-2 or TRBV6-3 with TRBJ1-1; weak D call: TRBD1 (6 bases). In germline, CDR1 is MNHEY, CDR2 SVGEGT. This CDR3 contains 15 residues. V was pared by 7 bases and J by 11 bases, with 26 bases between. The CDR3 reads CASNVIDRREFGAFF. In DNA form, the CDR3 reads TGTGCCAGCAACGTGATTGACAGGAGAGAGTTTGGGGCTTTCTTT.

The sample holds a few counts of this clonotype. The rearrangement joins TRBV2 to TRBJ2-4, with D possibly matching TRBD1 (6 bases). The germline CDR1 and CDR2 sequences are SNHLY and FYNNEI. The length of the CDR3 is 13 residues. V lost 4 bases to trimming and J lost 8 bases, with 12 bases between them. The CDR3 loop is CASSATGYDIQYF. The DNA of the CDR3 is TGTGCCAGCAGTGCAACAGGGTATGACATTCAGTACTTC.

This clonotype was picked up many times. V gene TRBV3-1 combines with J gene TRBJ2-3; D remains ambiguous. Germline V lookup: CDR1 LGHDT, CDR2 YNNKEL (reference sequence). CDR3 length equals 13 residues. Trimming took off 1 base at V and 4 bases at J, with 6 bases between the two ends. The CDR3 nucleotides read TGTGCCAGCAGCCAAGTTTTCTCAGATACGCAGTATTTT. As protein: CASSQVFSDTQYF.

At least ten counts were recorded for this clonotype. This rearrangement joins TRBV4-3 to TRBJ2-1, with 11 positions matching TRBD2. CDR3 size: 16 residues. With V trimmed by 0 bases and J by 4 bases, 2 bases remained unmatched. Germline loops: CDR1 LGHNA, CDR2 YSLEER. The CDR3: CASSQEASGGYNEQFF. CDR3 sequence (DNA): TGCGCCAGCAGCCAAGAGGCTAGCGGGGGGTACAATGAGCAGTTCTTC.

This clonotype turned up a few times. The chain couples TRBV28 to TRBJ1-6, with no clear D. Trimming removed 3 bases at V and 0 bases at J, with 9 bases between. Germline V CDR1 and CDR2: MDHEN, SYDVKM. The CDR3 runs 16 residues. CDR3 nucleotides: TGTGCCAGCAGTTTCCTGGAGGACTCCTATAATTCACCCCTCCACTTT. It translates to CASSFLEDSYNSPLHF.

This clonotype has ten or more counts. V and J are TRBV11-2 and TRBJ2-4; maybe TRBD2 (6 bases). The CDR3 has 16 residues. Trimming pared 4 bases from V and 0 bases from J, leaving 13 bases between. Germline CDR1 is SGHAT and CDR2 is FQNNGV. CDR3 bases: TGTGCCAGCAGCTCCTCTCCGGGACTAGCCAAAAACATTCAGTACTTC. Translated, it gives CASSSSPGLAKNIQYF. Complete variable domain (other parts from reference TRBV11-2 and TRBJ2-4): EAGVAQSPRYKIIEKRQSVAFWCNPISGHATLYWYQQILGQGPKLLIQFQNNGVVDDSQLPKDRFSAERLKGVDSTLKIQPAKLEDSAVYLCASSSSPGLAKNIQYFGAGTRLSVL.

This clonotype was seen many times. The chain recombines TRBV7-7 with TRBJ2-7; D is uncertain. The CDR3 is 13 residues long. V was shortened by 5 bases and J by 3 bases, with 11 bases between the two germline ends. Germline CDR1 SSHAT, CDR2 FNYEAQ (reference sequence). The CDR3 nucleotides are TGTGCCAGCAGCACCAGACGGTACTACGAGCAGTACTTC. This encodes CASSTRRYYEQYF.

This clonotype occurred many times. CDR3 residues: CASSLGAKAGELFF. CDR3 in DNA: TGTGCCAGCAGCCTGGGGGCCAAGGCCGGGGAGCTGTTTTTT. The rearrangement links TRBV7-2 to TRBJ2-2; D is possibly TRBD1 (6 bases). Germline CDR1 reads SGHTA; CDR2 reads FQGNSA. The CDR3 has 14 amino acids. V gave up 5 bases and J gave up 6 bases, with 13 bases separating them.